One T cell receptor beta chain is described in this entry. Its antigen specificity is not known. The input lacks base qualities; no much larger clone sits a single base away. The record originates from a study of blood T cell repertoires in COVID-19 (dated by TCRdb to 2020 to 2022). Looking at the study overall: The collaborator samples originated in the United States, Italy and Spain and spanned the acute and convalescent phases of COVID-19. Where available, HLA class I and class II types were obtained from metadata supplied by the sample provider rather than from assay-based typing. The prospective study material was composed of cDNA or gDNA derived from T cells, B-cell-depleted T cells, or PBMCs. A freely available public database, intended as a resource for researchers studying the immune response to SARS-CoV-2, is where the repertoires were released. The sample metadata nearly always contained a de-identified subject ID, COVID-19 status, age in years and sex. The samples were drawn from the first 160 participants of the ongoing ImmuneRACE study and from 950 to 1,500 subjects provided by 6 global collaborators. Deeply sampled blood TCRbeta repertoires from subjects exposed to, actively infected with, or recovered from COVID-19 were included in the dataset. What the authors observed across the whole study: Clinical and demographic metadata were provided uncurated, with the amount varying by source and participant.

The collaborating institutions used their own protocols to collect whole blood in K2EDTA tubes. For TCRbeta analysis, collaborators shipped samples in one of three forms: frozen whole blood, isolated PBMCs, or DNA extracted from either of those sample types. The V and J ends are trimmed by 5 bases and 4 bases, leaving 8 bases between them. Spanning cysteine to phenylalanine, the CDR3 consists of 12 amino acids. The DNA shown is the 36-base CDR3, in frame from base 1. CDR1 and CDR2, looked up from the germline V gene (reference sequence), are SEHNR and FQNEAQ. TCRbeta CDR3 regions were amplified from genomic DNA using the immunoSEQ Assay, a bias-controlled multiplex PCR. Per the original workflow: Nucleated cell counts per sample were estimated from amplification of reference gene primers within the assay. Sequence reads were collapsed and filtered to measure the absolute abundance of every unique TCRbeta CDR3 rearrangement. For each sample, productive Simpson clonality was calculated as the square root of Simpson's diversity index across productive rearrangements. Not all clones reach the TCRdb copy of this immuneACCESS table, which keeps in-frame sequences only. Checked studies attribute under half of the gap to unresolved V genes and leave the rest unexplained. That table gives V, J and clone size, and the DNA gave D and trimming. This sample is represented by 90,000 to 110,000 clones; 81% of them were singletons. The ten largest clones capture 8% to 10% of the sample.

The rearranged chain carries TRBV7-9 and TRBJ1-2; no D gene is confidently identified. The sequenced sample consisted of peripheral blood. The clonotype comes from a woman aged 65 to 85 with acute or convalescent COVID-19. The sequenced DNA: TGTGCCAGCAGCGGGCAGGCCTATGGCTACACCTTC. Translated, it reads CASSGQAYGYTF. With the portions outside the CDR3 filled from the reference TRBV7-9 and TRBJ1-2 genes, the complete variable region becomes DTGVSQNPRHKITKRGQNVTFRCDPISEHNRLYWYRQTLGQGPEFLTYFQNEAQLEKSRLLSDRFSAERPKGSFSTLEIQRTEQGDSAMYLCASSGQAYGYTFGSGTRLTVV.